This T cell receptor beta chain derives from a study of T cell responses to AZD1222 COVID-19 vaccine. Germline V gene lookup returns CDR1 KGHSH and CDR2 LQKENI. The length of the CDR3 is 12 residues. The V and J ends lost 9 bases and 6 bases, in that order; junction bases with no gene match: 2. The repertoire was sequenced with immunoSEQ multiplex PCR; TCRdb's copy has only in-frame clones and lacks some. The table lists about 180,000 clones, over 90% of them singletons, with approximately 1.8% in the top ten. Overall study results and limits: The CD4 TCRs associated with vaccination extended across spike and predominated at 160-218 and 743-854.

Second doses at about 4 or about 12 weeks were pooled. This clone was seen a single time. Its cognate antigen is unknown. The sequence derives from an adult who received the AZD1222 COVID-19 vaccine. The rearrangement uses TRBV18 and TRBJ1-6; TRBD1 matches 7 bases. This specimen consisted of peripheral blood, obtained 28 days after the second AZD1222 dose. CDR3 coding DNA: TGTGCCAGTAGGGACAGTAATTCACCCCTCCACTTT. It codes for CASRDSNSPLHF.